This T cell receptor beta chain was identified during a study of blood T cell repertoires in COVID-19. The CDR3 runs to 13 residues. Per germline, CDR1 SEHNR and CDR2 FQNEAQ (reference sequence). For this clone: At one boundary the junction diverges from the germline segment, which might be a read error.

Data came from immunoSEQ multiplex PCR; TCRdb stores just in-frame clones and leaves some out. This table holds tens of thousands of clones, approximately 81% found once. The J gene is TRBJ2-7, the V gene TRBV7-9, with D perhaps matching TRBD2 (6 bases). Source material: peripheral blood. The sequence was collected from a man aged 55 to 70 in a cohort sampled during active COVID-19. CDR3 in amino acids: CASSSAPTQRGDF. The CDR3 nucleotides read TGTGCCAGCAGCTCCGCGCCTACACAGCGCGGGGACTTC. Using reference TRBV7-9 and TRBJ2-7 for the parts outside the CDR3, the full variable domain is DTGVSQNPRHKITKRGQNVTFRCDPISEHNRLYWYRQTLGQGPEFLTYFQNEAQLEKSRLLSDRFSAERPKGSFSTLEIQRTEQGDSAMYLCASSSAPTQRGDFGPGTRLTVT.